Listed here are 26 T cell receptor beta chains from one sample, sequenced in a study of blood T cell repertoires in COVID-19. This table comes from immunoSEQ multiplex PCR, and its TCRdb copy is limited to in-frame clones, with some not included. In the table there are tens of thousands of clones, over 70% of which are singletons. Sequenced sample: peripheral blood. The receptors stem from a human donor with active or convalescent COVID-19. The donor label of this sample is uncertain.

A single count supports this clone. The rearrangement uses TRBV7-3 and TRBJ1-6; D might be TRBD1 (5 bases). This CDR3 comprises 11 residues. Germline V gene data show CDR1 as SGHTA and CDR2 as FQGTGA. V dropped 4 bases and J dropped 19 bases, with 14 bases sitting between them. The CDR3 DNA is TGTGCCAGCAGCTCATCCCGGGACTTACACTTT. Amino acids: CASSSSRDLHF.

V gene TRBV2 combines with J gene TRBJ2-3, with 9 positions matching TRBD1. Germline trimming cut 4 bases from V and 6 bases from J; bases unmatched to any gene: 11. The CDR3 is 16 residues long. Germline V gene lookup returns CDR1 SNHLY and CDR2 FYNNEI. The CDR3, as DNA: TGTGCCAGCAGTGCGGAGAATTACAGGGGGCGGGATACGCAGTATTTT. Amino acids: CASSAENYRGRDTQYF.

This chain uses TRBV4-1 with TRBJ2-7; 8 nucleotides align to TRBD1. J was trimmed by 6 bases and V by 4 bases; bases with no gene match: 11. This CDR3 contains 15 residues. The V gene's germline CDR1 is MGHRA and CDR2 YSYEKL. CDR3 sequence (DNA): TGCGCCAGCAGCCGGAAAGGACAGGGCGGAAGCGAGCAGTACTTC. It codes for CASSRKGQGGSEQYF.

The chain uses TRBV6-2 or TRBV6-3 and TRBJ1-5; perhaps TRBD1 as D (5 bases). Germline V gene data show CDR1 as MNHEY and CDR2 as SVGEGT. Trimming stripped 2 bases from V and 0 bases from J, with 23 bases between. The CDR3 consists of 20 residues. This CDR3 reads CASSYSLREEGAYSNQPQHF. The CDR3 DNA reads as TGTGCCAGCAGTTACAGTTTACGTGAGGAAGGGGCTTATAGCAATCAGCCCCAGCATTTT.

The J gene is TRBJ1-6, the V gene TRBV2, with TRBD1 matching over 7 bases. Germline V gives CDR1 SNHLY, CDR2 FYNNEI. V shed 6 bases and J 7 bases; nucleotides not matched to a gene: 12. The CDR3 contains 16 residues. This chain's CDR3 is CASSINPGQKNSPLHF. CDR3 sequence (DNA): TGTGCCAGCAGCATAAACCCGGGACAGAAGAATTCACCCCTCCACTTT. The full variable domain, completed using reference TRBV2 and TRBJ1-6, is EPEVTQTPSHQVTQMGQEVILRCVPISNHLYFYWYRQILGQKVEFLVSFYNNEISEKSEIFDDQFSVERPDGSNFTLKIRSTKLEDSAMYFCASSINPGQKNSPLHFGNGTRLTVT.

This clone was recorded a few times. V is TRBV6-1 and J is TRBJ2-7; possible D gene TRBD2, 5 bases. Germline V gene data show CDR1 as MNHNS and CDR2 as SASEGT. V lost 3 bases and J 3 bases, leaving 12 bases between the germline ends. The CDR3 has 14 amino acids. CDR3 in amino acids: CASSDAFAGYEQYF. As DNA, the CDR3 is TGTGCCAGCAGTGACGCTTTTGCGGGCTACGAGCAGTACTTC.

This clone was seen only once. V and J are TRBV4-2 and TRBJ2-2; D perhaps matches TRBD1 (5 bases). Germline V gene sequence: CDR1 LGHNA, CDR2 YNFKEQ. Between the trimmed V and J ends, which lost 0 bases and 4 bases, there was a span of 12 bases. The CDR3 is 16 amino acids. The CDR3 loop is CASSQDRGRFTGELFF. CDR3 coding DNA: TGTGCCAGCAGCCAAGATAGGGGCAGGTTCACCGGGGAGCTGTTTTTT.

The chain joins TRBV30 to TRBJ1-2; TRBD1 is a possible D gene (5 bases). Trimming removed 4 bases at V and 4 bases at J, with 10 bases between. There are 12 residues in the CDR3. The germline V gene has CDR1 GTSNPN and CDR2 SVGIG (reference sequence). The CDR3 DNA sequence: TGTGCCTGGATCGGGGGAGGCTATGGCTACACCTTC. Amino acid sequence: CAWIGGGYGYTF. The complete variable domain, with remaining parts taken from reference TRBV30 and TRBJ1-2, reads SQTIHQWPATLVQPVGSPLSLECTVEGTSNPNLYWYRQAAGRGLQLLFYSVGIGQISSEVPQNLSASRPQDRQFILSSKKLLLSDSGFYLCAWIGGGYGYTFGSGTRLTVV.

In this sample, this clone turned up once. One end of the junction is discordant with germline, which a read error may explain. The rearrangement links TRBV30 to TRBJ1-2; D gene uncertain. CDR1 is GTSNPN, CDR2 SVGIG, per germline (reference sequence). The CDR3 is 12 amino acids. CDR3: CAWRRSLYGYTF. CDR3 coding DNA: TGTGCTTGGAGAAGGAGCTTATATGGCTACACCTTC.

V and J are TRBV4-1 and TRBJ2-5; 8 bases agree with TRBD2. This CDR3 is 16 amino acids long. CDR1 is MGHRA, CDR2 YSYEKL, per germline. The V segment lost 1 base and the J segment 5 bases; nucleotides outside the gene matches: 9. The CDR3 loop is CASSQGNTGRVETQYF. The CDR3 nucleotides are TGCGCCAGCAGCCAAGGGAATACCGGGAGGGTGGAGACCCAGTACTTC.

This clone was seen more than once but under ten times. The J gene is TRBJ1-5, the V gene TRBV6-1; D gene unclear. This CDR3 contains 16 residues. Looked up from germline, CDR1 is MNHNS and CDR2 is SASEGT. V was cut by 3 bases and J by 0 bases, with 12 bases left in between. CDR3 in DNA: TGTGCCAGCAGTGAGTCCGCGGTGGGTAGCAATCAGCCCCAGCATTTT. Translation gives CASSESAVGSNQPQHF.

This clone appeared once. This sequence joins TRBV30 and TRBJ2-5; possibly TRBD2 for D (5 bases). Germline CDR1 is GTSNPN and CDR2 is SVGIG (reference sequence). V shed 2 bases and J shed 5 bases, with 9 bases lying between them. The CDR3 spans 12 residues. The DNA of the CDR3 is TGTGCCTGGAGTCGGCTAGCTGAGACCCAGTACTTC. Encoded protein: CAWSRLAETQYF.

The chain links TRBV5-4 to TRBJ1-1; D unresolved. Germline CDR1 reads SGHNT; CDR2 reads YYREEE (reference sequence). CDR3 length: 15 amino acids. V was pared by 3 bases and J by 2 bases, with 14 bases between. CDR3 bases: TGTGCCAGCAGCTCCCAAGGAGGGCCAAACACTGAAGCTTTCTTT. Protein sequence: CASSSQGGPNTEAFF. Supplemented by reference TRBV5-4 and TRBJ1-1, the full variable domain reads ETGVTQSPTHLIKTRGQQVTLRCSSQSGHNTVSWYQQALGQGPQFIFQYYREEENGRGNFPPRFSGLQFPNYSSELNVNALELDDSALYLCASSSQGGPNTEAFFGQGTRLTVV.

The V and J genes are TRBV24-1 and TRBJ2-1, with D maybe TRBD2 (6 bases). CDR1 and CDR2 from the germline V gene are KGHDR and SFDVKD. The CDR3 is 14 residues long. V lost 3 bases and J lost 10, with 15 bases in between. The CDR3 is CATSDPGTSREQFF. CDR3 nucleotide sequence: TGTGCCACCAGTGATCCAGGGACTTCCCGCGAGCAGTTCTTC.

The chain is built from TRBV14 and TRBJ2-7; 9 bases agree with TRBD2. CDR3 length: 16 amino acids. J was trimmed by 5 bases and V by 2 bases; bases with no gene match: 10. CDR1 SGHDN and CDR2 FVKESK come from the germline V gene. In DNA form, the CDR3 reads TGTGCCAGCAGCCAAAGGGGTCTAGCGGGATCCCACGAGCAGTACTTC. Translation: CASSQRGLAGSHEQYF.

Here the CDR3 reads CASRIPVAKNIQYF. The CDR3 DNA follows: TGTGCCAGCAGGATACCAGTGGCCAAAAACATTCAGTACTTC. The rearrangement links TRBV27 to TRBJ2-4; no definite D call. V dropped 6 bases and J dropped 1 base, with 10 bases sitting between them. Germline assignment: CDR1 MNHEY and CDR2 SMNVEV (reference sequence). This CDR3 region has 14 residues.

The chain uses TRBV25-1 and TRBJ2-5, with 7 nucleotides matching TRBD2. Germline V CDR1 and CDR2: MGHDK, SYGVNS. V lost 1 base to trimming and J lost 5 bases; unmatched junction nucleotides: 4. CDR3 size: 14 residues. The DNA of the CDR3 is TGTGCCAGCAGTGAATCGGGGGGTGGGGAGACCCAGTACTTC. Translating it yields CASSESGGGETQYF.

This chain joins TRBV3-1 (or the pseudogene TRBV3-2) and TRBJ2-5; 11 bases are a match to TRBD2. This CDR3 is built from 16 residues. The germline CDR1 and CDR2 sequences are LGHDT and YNNKEL (reference sequence). Losses at the gene ends were 2 bases for V and 5 bases for J; bases not matched to a gene: 7. The CDR3 DNA reads as TGTGCCAGCAGCCAATCTCTAGCGGGAGGTGAGGAGACCCAGTACTTC. Its translation is CASSQSLAGGEETQYF.

CDR3 in DNA: TGTGCCAGCAGCGGGGACAGGGGGGATGGCTACACCTTC. The encoded protein is CASSGDRGDGYTF. The rearrangement links TRBV5-5 to TRBJ1-2; 11 bases agree with TRBD1. Germline trimming cut 4 bases from V and 6 bases from J; bases unmatched to any gene: 2. The germline V gene has CDR1 SGHKS and CDR2 YYEKEE (reference sequence). This CDR3 region has 13 residues.

The chain is built from TRBV6-5 and TRBJ2-7; 15 nucleotides agree with TRBD2. CDR1 and CDR2 (germline): MNHEY, SVGAGI. This CDR3 spans 14 amino acids. With V trimmed by 5 bases and J by 6 bases, 2 bases remained unmatched. The CDR3 nucleotides read TGTGCCAGCAGTCGGACTAGCGGGAGGGTCGAGCAGTACTTC. This encodes CASSRTSGRVEQYF.

Here the CDR3 DNA reads TGTGCCAGCAGCACACAGGGAAACATTCAGTACTTC. It codes for CASSTQGNIQYF. The chain joins TRBV7-9 to TRBJ2-4; D possibly corresponds to TRBD1 (6 bases). Between the trimmed V and J ends, which lost 5 bases and 6 bases, there was a span of 8 bases. The germline CDR1 and CDR2 sequences are SEHNR and FQNEAQ (reference sequence). The CDR3 consists of 12 residues.

This chain uses TRBV19 with TRBJ2-5; tentative D call: TRBD1 (6 bases). Trimming removed 4 bases from V and 6 bases from J, with 15 bases in between. The germline V gene encodes CDR1 LNHDA and CDR2 SQIVND (reference sequence). The CDR3 extends over 14 amino acids. The CDR3 DNA sequence: TGTGCCAGTAGTACCGGACAGCTCGGGAAGACCCAGTACTTC. Translation: CASSTGQLGKTQYF.

This clone was detected only a few times. This chain joins TRBV14 and TRBJ1-5; D is unresolved. CDR1 is SGHDN, CDR2 FVKESK, per germline. The CDR3 runs 13 residues. With 2 bases removed from V and 4 bases from J, the gap between germline ends came to 6 bases. CDR3 loop: CASSQNYNQPQHF. CDR3 bases: TGTGCCAGCAGCCAAAATTATAATCAGCCCCAGCATTTT.

The CDR3 nucleotides read TGCGCCAGCATCCTCCGGACAGGGGTCACAGATACGCAGTATTTT. Translated: CASILRTGVTDTQYF. This chain joins TRBV4-3 and TRBJ2-3, with TRBD1 identical over 9 bases. Germline CDR1 is LGHNA and CDR2 is YSLEER. The CDR3 loop spans 15 amino acids. The V gene end was trimmed by 7 bases and the J gene end by 2 bases; junction bases not matched to a gene: 7.

The CDR3 loop is CASRAPGLAGGPRDTQYF. CDR3 bases: TGTGCCAGCAGAGCTCCGGGACTAGCGGGAGGGCCGAGGGATACGCAGTATTTT. V gene TRBV7-2 combines with J gene TRBJ2-3; TRBD2 matches 16 bases. There are 18 residues in the CDR3. Germline trimming cut 6 bases from V and 6 bases from J; bases unmatched to any gene: 12. The V gene's germline CDR1 is SGHTA and CDR2 FQGNSA.

DNA for the CDR3: TGTGCCAGCAGTGTGGAGGCCCCCTTCGGTGGCTACACCTTC. This sequence encodes CASSVEAPFGGYTF. The V gene is TRBV28, the J gene TRBJ1-2, with D unresolved. V lost 5 bases to trimming and J lost 7 bases, with 17 bases between them. The CDR3 loop spans 14 amino acids. Per germline, CDR1 MDHEN and CDR2 SYDVKM.